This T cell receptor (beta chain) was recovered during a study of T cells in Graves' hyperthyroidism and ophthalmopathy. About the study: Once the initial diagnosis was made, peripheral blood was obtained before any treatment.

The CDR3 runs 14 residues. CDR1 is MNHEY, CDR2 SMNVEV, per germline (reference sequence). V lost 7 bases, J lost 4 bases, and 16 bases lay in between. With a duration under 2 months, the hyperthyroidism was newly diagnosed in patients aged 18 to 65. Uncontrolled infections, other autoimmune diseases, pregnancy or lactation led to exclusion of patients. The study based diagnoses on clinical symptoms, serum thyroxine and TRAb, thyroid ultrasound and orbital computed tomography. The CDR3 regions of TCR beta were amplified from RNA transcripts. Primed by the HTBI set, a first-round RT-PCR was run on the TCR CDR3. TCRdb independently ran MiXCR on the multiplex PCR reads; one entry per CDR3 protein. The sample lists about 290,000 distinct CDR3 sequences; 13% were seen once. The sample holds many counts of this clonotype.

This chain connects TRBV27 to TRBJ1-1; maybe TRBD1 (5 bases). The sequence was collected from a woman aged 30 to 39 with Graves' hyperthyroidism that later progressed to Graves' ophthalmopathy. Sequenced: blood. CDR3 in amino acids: CASTDMWGVTEAFF. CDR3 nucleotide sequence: TGTGCCAGCACGGACATGTGGGGTGTCACTGAAGCTTTCTTT.